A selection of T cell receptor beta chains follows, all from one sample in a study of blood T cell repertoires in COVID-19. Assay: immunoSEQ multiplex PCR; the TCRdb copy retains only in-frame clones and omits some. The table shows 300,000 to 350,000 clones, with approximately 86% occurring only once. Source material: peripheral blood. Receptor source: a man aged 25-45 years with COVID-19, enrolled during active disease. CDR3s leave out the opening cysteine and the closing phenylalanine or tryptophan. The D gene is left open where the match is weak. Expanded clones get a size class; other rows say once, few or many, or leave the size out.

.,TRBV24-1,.,ATLPGDMSTDTQY
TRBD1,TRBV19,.,ASSITGVGETQY
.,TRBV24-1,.,ATSDPSRGPRY
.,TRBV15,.,ATSSLTQGVSGNTIY
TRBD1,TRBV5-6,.,ASTGQGEDTEAF
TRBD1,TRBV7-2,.,ASSLLGTGTTGELF
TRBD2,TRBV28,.,ASSYRGETYEQY
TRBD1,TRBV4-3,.,ASSQRDRGNNEQF
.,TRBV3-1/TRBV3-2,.,ASSQATGETQY
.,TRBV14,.,ASSLDRTRGYT
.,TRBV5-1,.,ASSLDNPEWEQY
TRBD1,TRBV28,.,ASSRLTGGYEQY
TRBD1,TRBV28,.,ASTFTTGETSYEQY
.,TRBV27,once,ASSPPQGTQY
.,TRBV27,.,ASSSRSGYSNQPQH
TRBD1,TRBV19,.,ASSIPRGRQGNQPQH
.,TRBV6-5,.,ASSLFWESGSGYT
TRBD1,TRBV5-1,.,ASSSGVGTGVYEQY
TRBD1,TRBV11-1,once,ASSSDREPYNEQF
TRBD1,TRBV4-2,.,ASRPRGGATEKLF
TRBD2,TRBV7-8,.,ASSLELVAGSSYEQY
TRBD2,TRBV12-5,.,ASGPRGGRETQY
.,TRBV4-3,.,ASSQGRVLSGNTIY
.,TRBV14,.,ASSQVPGMNTEAF
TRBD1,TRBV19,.,ASSKASTGERGDTQY
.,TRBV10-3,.,AISVGGNTEAF
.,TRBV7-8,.,ASSLDNTGELF
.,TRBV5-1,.,ASSLGTREDEQY
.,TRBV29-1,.,SVQTARPEQF
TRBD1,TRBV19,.,ASGQGAVGYGYT
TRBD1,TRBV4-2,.,ASSQDFGAGTGASRSPLH
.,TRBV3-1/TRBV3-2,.,ASSQEPGWNIKDGYT
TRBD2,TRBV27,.,ASSFAPGGVETQY
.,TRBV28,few,ASSNNRANTGELF
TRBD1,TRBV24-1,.,ATSPTGQASYGYT
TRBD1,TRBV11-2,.,ASSQDRDQPQH
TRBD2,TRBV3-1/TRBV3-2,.,ASSPRGGDTGELF
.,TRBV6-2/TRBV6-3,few,ASSYANGALSGNTIY
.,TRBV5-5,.,ASSLTTGDSNQPQH
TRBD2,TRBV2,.,ASNLAGLSTDTQY
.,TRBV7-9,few,ASSLVLTYEQY
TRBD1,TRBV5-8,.,ASSWDRGHEQY
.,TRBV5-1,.,ASSYRTALPRNEQY
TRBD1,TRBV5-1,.,ASSPGTGSTGELF
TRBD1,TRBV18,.,ASSQPGQDNTEAF
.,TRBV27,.,ASMSWGEGDTEAF
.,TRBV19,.,ASSFDQREQY
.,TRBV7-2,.,ASSQRVGQGHGYT
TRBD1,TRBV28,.,ASSKSLGPRGQPQH
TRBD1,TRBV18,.,ASSSTGTGRTEAF
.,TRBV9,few,ASSGYSGTEAF
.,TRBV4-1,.,ASSQFVAAMWGGNQPQH
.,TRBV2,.,ASSERVGGRETEAF
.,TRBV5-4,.,ASSLEGISNGYT
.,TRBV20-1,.,SARRGEQF
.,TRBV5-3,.,ARSLVQGIRYGYT